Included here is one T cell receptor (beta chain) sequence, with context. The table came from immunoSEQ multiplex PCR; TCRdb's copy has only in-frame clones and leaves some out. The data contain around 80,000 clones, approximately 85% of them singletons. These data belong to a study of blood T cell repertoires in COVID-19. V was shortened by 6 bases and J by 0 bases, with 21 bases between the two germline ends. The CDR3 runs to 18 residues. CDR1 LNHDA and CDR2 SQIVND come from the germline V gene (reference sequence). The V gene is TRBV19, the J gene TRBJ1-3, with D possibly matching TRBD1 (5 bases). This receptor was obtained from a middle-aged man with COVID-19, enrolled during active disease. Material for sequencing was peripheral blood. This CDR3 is CASRAGKKLRSSGNTIYF. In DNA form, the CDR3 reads TGTGCCAGTAGGGCAGGGAAAAAATTGAGGAGCTCTGGAAACACCATATATTTT.